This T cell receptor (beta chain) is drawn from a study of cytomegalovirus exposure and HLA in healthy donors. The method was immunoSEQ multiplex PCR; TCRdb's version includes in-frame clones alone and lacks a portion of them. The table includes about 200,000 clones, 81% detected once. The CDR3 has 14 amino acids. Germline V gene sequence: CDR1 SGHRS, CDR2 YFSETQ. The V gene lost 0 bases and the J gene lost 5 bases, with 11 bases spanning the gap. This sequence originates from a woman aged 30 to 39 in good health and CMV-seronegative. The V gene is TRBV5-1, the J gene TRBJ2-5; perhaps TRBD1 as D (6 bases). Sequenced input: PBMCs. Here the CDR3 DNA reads TGCGCCAGCAGCTTGGTAACAGGGCCGGAGACCCAGTACTTC. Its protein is CASSLVTGPETQYF.